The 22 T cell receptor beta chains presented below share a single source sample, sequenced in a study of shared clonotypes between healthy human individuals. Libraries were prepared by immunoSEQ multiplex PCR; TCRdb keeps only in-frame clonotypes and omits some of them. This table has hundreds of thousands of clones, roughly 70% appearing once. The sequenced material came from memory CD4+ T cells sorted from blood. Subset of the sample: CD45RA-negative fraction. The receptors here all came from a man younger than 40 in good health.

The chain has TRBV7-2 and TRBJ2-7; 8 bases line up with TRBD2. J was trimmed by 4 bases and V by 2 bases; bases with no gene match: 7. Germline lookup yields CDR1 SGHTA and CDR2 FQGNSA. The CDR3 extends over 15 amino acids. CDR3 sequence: CASSLMSGSWYEQYF. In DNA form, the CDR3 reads TGTGCCAGCAGCTTAATGAGCGGGAGTTGGTACGAGCAGTACTTC. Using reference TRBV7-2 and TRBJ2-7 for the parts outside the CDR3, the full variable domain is GAGVSQSPSNKVTEKGKDVELRCDPISGHTALYWYRQSLGQGLEFLIYFQGNSAPDKSGLPSDRFSAERTGGSVSTLTIQRTQQEDSAVYLCASSLMSGSWYEQYFGPGTRLTVT.

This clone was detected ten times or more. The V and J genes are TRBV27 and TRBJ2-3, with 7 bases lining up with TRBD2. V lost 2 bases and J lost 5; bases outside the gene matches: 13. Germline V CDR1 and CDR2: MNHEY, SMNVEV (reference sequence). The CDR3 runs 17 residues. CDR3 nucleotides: TGTGCCAGCAGTTTAATTCCGATTGGGATAGCGGGAGATACGCAGTATTTT. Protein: CASSLIPIGIAGDTQYF.

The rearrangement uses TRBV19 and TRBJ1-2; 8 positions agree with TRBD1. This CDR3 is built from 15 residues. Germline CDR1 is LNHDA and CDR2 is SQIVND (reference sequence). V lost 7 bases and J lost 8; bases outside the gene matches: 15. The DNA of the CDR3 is TGTGCCAGTACCGAGCAGGGGGCGCCCAGCTTGGGCTACACCTTC. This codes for CASTEQGAPSLGYTF.

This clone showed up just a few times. The CDR3 nucleotides are TGTGCCAGCAGCTTAGGGACTAGCGACTTCAATGAGCAGTTCTTC. Translating it yields CASSLGTSDFNEQFF. The gene calls are TRBV11-2 and TRBJ2-1; 9 bases map to TRBD2. Unmatched junction bases numbered 4, after V lost 1 base and J lost 6 bases. The length of the CDR3 is 15 residues. Per germline, CDR1 SGHAT and CDR2 FQNNGV.

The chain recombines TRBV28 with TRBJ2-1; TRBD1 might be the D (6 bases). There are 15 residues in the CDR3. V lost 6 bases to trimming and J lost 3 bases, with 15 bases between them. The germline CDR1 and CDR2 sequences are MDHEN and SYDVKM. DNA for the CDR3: TGTGCCAGCAGCTTACAGGGACGGCACTACAATGAGCAGTTCTTC. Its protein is CASSLQGRHYNEQFF.

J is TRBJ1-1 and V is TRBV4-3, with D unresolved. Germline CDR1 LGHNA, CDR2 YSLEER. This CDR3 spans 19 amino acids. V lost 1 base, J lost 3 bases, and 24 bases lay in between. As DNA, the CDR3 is TGCGCCAGCAGCCAAGGCACCCGTGGAGTAGGCCTGGTGGACACTGAAGCTTTCTTT. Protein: CASSQGTRGVGLVDTEAFF.

Here the CDR3 reads CASSSTRDSSTDTQYF. The CDR3 DNA reads TGTGCCAGCAGCTCCACCCGGGACTCCAGCACAGATACGCAGTATTTT. V usage is TRBV13 and J usage is TRBJ2-3; a possible D gene is TRBD2 (6 bases). Germline-derived CDR1 and CDR2 are PRHDT and FYEKMQ (reference sequence). The CDR3 runs to 16 residues. Deletions cut 4 bases from V and 0 bases from J, with 14 bases between.

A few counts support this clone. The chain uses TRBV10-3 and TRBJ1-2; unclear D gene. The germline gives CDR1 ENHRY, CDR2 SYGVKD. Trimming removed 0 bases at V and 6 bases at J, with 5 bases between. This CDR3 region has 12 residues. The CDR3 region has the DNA TGTGCCATCAGTGAGTCGAAGAATGGCTACACCTTC. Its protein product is CAISESKNGYTF.

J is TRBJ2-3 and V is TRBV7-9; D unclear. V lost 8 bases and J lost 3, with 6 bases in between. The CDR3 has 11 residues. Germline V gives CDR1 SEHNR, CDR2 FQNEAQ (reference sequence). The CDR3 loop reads CASGRTDTQYF. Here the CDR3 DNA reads TGTGCCAGCGGCCGGACAGATACGCAGTATTTT.

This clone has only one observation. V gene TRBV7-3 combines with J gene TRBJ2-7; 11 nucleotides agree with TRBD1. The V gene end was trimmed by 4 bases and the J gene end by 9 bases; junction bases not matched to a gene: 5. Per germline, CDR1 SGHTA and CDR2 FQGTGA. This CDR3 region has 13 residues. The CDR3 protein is CASSSGQGAGQYF. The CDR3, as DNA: TGTGCCAGCAGCTCTGGACAGGGGGCAGGGCAGTACTTC.

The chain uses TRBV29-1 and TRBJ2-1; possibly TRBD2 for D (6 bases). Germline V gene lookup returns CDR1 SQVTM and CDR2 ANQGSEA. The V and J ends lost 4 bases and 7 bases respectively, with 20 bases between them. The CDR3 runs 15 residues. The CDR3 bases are TGCAGCGTTGGGTTTCCGCGGGGCCTCAGGAATGAGCAGTTCTTC. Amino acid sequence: CSVGFPRGLRNEQFF.

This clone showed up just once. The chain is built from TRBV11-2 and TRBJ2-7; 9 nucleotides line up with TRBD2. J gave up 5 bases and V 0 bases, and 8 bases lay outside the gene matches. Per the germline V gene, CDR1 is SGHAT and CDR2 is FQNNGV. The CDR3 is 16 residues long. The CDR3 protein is CASSLDIPGLADEQYF. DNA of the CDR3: TGTGCCAGCAGCTTAGATATACCGGGACTAGCAGACGAGCAGTACTTC.

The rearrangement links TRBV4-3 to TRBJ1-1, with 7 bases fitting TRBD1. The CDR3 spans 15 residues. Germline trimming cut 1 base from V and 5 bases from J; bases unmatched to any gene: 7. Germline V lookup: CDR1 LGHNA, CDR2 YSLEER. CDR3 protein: CASSQVKAGGTEAFF. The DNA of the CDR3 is TGCGCCAGCAGCCAAGTCAAGGCAGGGGGAACTGAAGCTTTCTTT.

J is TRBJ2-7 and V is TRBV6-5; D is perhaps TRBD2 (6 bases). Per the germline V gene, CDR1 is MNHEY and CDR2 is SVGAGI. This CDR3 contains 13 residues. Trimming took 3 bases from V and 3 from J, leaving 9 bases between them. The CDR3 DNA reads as TGTGCCAGCAGTTATGGCGGGAACTACGAGCAGTACTTC. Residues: CASSYGGNYEQYF.

In nucleotides, the CDR3 is TGCGCCAGCAGCGGGGCTATCCGACAAGAGACCCAGTACTTC. It codes for CASSGAIRQETQYF. The chain has TRBV5-1 and TRBJ2-5; D perhaps matches TRBD1 (5 bases). The CDR3 has 14 amino acids. V was shortened by 4 bases and J by 2 bases, with 12 bases between the two germline ends. Germline CDR1 reads SGHRS; CDR2 reads YFSETQ.

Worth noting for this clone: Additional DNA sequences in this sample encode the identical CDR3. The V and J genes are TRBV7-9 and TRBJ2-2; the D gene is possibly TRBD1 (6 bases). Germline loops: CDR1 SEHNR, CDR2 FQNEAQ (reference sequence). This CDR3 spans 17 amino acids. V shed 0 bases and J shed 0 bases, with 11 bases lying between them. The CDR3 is CASSLALQGTNTGELFF. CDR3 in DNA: TGTGCCAGCAGCTTAGCCCTACAGGGAACGAACACCGGGGAGCTGTTTTTT.

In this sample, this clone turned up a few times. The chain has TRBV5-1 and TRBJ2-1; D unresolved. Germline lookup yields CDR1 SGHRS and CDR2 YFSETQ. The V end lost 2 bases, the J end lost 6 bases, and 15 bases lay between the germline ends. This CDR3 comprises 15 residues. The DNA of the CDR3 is TGCGCCAGCAGCTTTTCTACAACGAAATTCAATGAGCAGTTCTTC. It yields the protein CASSFSTTKFNEQFF.

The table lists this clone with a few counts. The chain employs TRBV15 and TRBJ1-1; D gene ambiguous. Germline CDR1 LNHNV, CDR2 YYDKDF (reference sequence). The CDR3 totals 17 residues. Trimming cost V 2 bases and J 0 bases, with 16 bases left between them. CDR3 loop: CATSRPFEVPMNTEAFF. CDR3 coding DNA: TGTGCCACCAGCAGACCCTTTGAAGTACCCATGAACACTGAAGCTTTCTTT. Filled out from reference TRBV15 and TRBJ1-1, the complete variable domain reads DAMVIQNPRYQVTQFGKPVTLSCSQTLNHNVMYWYQQKSSQAPKLLFHYYDKDFNNEADTPDNFQSRRPNTSFCFLDIRSPGLGDTAMYLCATSRPFEVPMNTEAFFGQGTRLTVV.

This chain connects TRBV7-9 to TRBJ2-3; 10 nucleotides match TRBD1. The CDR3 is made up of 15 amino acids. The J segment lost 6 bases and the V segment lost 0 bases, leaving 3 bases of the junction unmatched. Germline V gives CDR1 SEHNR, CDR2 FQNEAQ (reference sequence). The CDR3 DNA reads TGTGCCAGCAGCTTAGCGGGGGACAGGGGTGATACGCAGTATTTT. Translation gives CASSLAGDRGDTQYF.

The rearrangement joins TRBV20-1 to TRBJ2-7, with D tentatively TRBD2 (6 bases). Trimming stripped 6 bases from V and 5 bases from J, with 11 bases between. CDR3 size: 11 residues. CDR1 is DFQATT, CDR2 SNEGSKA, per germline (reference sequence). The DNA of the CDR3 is TGCAGTGCCCCCTGGGGGGACGAGCAGTACTTC. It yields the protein CSAPWGDEQYF.

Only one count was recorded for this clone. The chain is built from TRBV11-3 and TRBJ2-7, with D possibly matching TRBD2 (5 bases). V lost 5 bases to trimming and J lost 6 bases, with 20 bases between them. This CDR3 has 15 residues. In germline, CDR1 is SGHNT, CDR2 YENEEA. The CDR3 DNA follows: TGTGCCAGCAGCCCATCGAGCGGTTCGGTCGGCGAGCAGTACTTC. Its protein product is CASSPSSGSVGEQYF.

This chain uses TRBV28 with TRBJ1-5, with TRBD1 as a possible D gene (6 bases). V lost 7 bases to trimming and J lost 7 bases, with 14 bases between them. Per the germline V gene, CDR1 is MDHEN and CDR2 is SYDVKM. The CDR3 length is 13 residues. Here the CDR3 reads CASTGRGDQPQHF. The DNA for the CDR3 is TGTGCCAGCACGGGGAGGGGGGACCAGCCCCAGCATTTT.